The source of this T cell receptor beta chain is a study of T cell changes during pregnancy in multiple sclerosis. The germline V gene encodes CDR1 MDHEN and CDR2 SYDVKM. The CDR3 runs to 14 residues. Germline trimming cut 6 bases from V and 2 bases from J; bases unmatched to any gene: 5. Method: immunoSEQ multiplex PCR; TCRdb's copy keeps in-frame clones and lacks some. Here the sample spans more than 80,000 clones, around 93% being singletons. The chain has TRBV28 and TRBJ2-7; 9 nucleotides line up with TRBD2. The receptor was derived from a female donor with multiple sclerosis, enrolled in a pregnancy study. The sequenced sample was peripheral blood, obtained after pregnancy. The CDR3 sequence: CASSSSGGPYEQYF. CDR3 in DNA: TGTGCCAGCAGCAGTAGCGGGGGACCCTACGAGCAGTACTTC.